What follows are 12 T cell receptor beta chains derived from one specimen sequenced in a study of cytotoxic CD8 clonotypes in ibrutinib-treated CLL. TCRdb keeps only in-frame clones here, not all; method: immunoSEQ multiplex PCR. In the table there are 30,000 to 40,000 clones, approximately 69% of which are singletons. The source was PBMCs, collected before ibrutinib treatment. All receptors derive from a human donor with chronic lymphocytic leukemia.

This chain links TRBV4-1 with TRBJ2-1; 13 nucleotides match TRBD2. With 4 bases clipped from V and 3 bases from J, the junction kept 3 bases outside the gene matches. In germline, CDR1 is MGHRA, CDR2 YSYEKL. CDR3 length: 16 amino acids. The CDR3 nucleotides read TGCGCCAGCAGCCTAGGGACTAGCGGGGTCTACAATGAGCAGTTCTTC. Translated: CASSLGTSGVYNEQFF.

The chain couples TRBV28 to TRBJ2-7; TRBD2 agrees at 9 bases. The V segment lost 1 base and the J segment 3 bases; nucleotides outside the gene matches: 4. The germline V gene has CDR1 MDHEN and CDR2 SYDVKM. There are 15 residues in the CDR3. The CDR3 reads CASSLSGTSYYEQYF. CDR3 sequence (DNA): TGTGCCAGCAGTTTATCCGGGACTAGCTACTACGAGCAGTACTTC.

This clone was found a few times. The CDR3 coding sequence is TGTGCCAGCAGTTTATCCGGCTTGAACACTGAAGCTTTCTTT. Protein sequence: CASSLSGLNTEAFF. The V call is TRBV27, the J call TRBJ1-1; no clear D gene. V was shortened by 0 bases and J by 0 bases, with 5 bases between the two germline ends. CDR3 length: 14 amino acids. Germline V lookup: CDR1 MNHEY, CDR2 SMNVEV (reference sequence).

This sequence joins TRBV6-1 and TRBJ1-2; D gene ambiguous. The CDR3 has 12 amino acids. Germline V gene lookup returns CDR1 MNHNS and CDR2 SASEGT. V was clipped by 6 bases and J by 5 bases, with 10 bases between them. Here the CDR3 DNA reads TGTGCCAGCAGGGGTTTATGGTATGGCTACACCTTC. Its protein is CASRGLWYGYTF.

This clone was observed once. The rearrangement uses TRBV2 and TRBJ1-2; 7 positions agree with TRBD1. The CDR3 spans 16 residues. From germline, CDR1 is SNHLY and CDR2 FYNNEI. Trimming took 4 bases from V and 2 from J; bases not matched to a gene: 10. CDR3 protein: CASSGPSTGINYGYTF. CDR3 nucleotide sequence: TGTGCCAGCAGTGGCCCCTCGACAGGGATCAACTATGGCTACACCTTC.

This clone was seen more than once but under ten times. This chain links TRBV2 with TRBJ2-7; D is unresolved. Trimming pared 0 bases from V and 5 bases from J, leaving 5 bases between. The germline V gene has CDR1 SNHLY and CDR2 FYNNEI. The CDR3 covers 12 residues. CDR3 nucleotide sequence: TGTGCCAGCAGTGAAGCGCTTCACGAGCAGTACTTC. It translates to CASSEALHEQYF. The full variable domain, its missing parts supplied by reference TRBV2 and TRBJ2-7, is EPEVTQTPSHQVTQMGQEVILRCVPISNHLYFYWYRQILGQKVEFLVSFYNNEISEKSEIFDDQFSVERPDGSNFTLKIRSTKLEDSAMYFCASSEALHEQYFGPGTRLTVT.

The chain carries TRBV6-4 and TRBJ2-3; TRBD2 agrees at 8 bases. This CDR3 region has 15 residues. Looked up from germline, CDR1 is MRHNA and CDR2 is SNTAGT. The trim removed 3 bases at V and 2 bases at J, leaving 4 bases unmatched. The CDR3 is CASSELADATDTQYF. In DNA form, the CDR3 reads TGTGCCAGCAGTGAACTAGCGGACGCCACAGATACGCAGTATTTT.

The gene calls are TRBV29-1 and TRBJ2-2, with D unresolved. The CDR3 totals 12 residues. Germline CDR1 reads SQVTM; CDR2 reads ANQGSEA. Trimming pared 6 bases from V and 1 base from J, leaving 6 bases between. CDR3 residues: CSVEKNTGELFF. The CDR3 DNA sequence: TGCAGCGTCGAGAAGAACACCGGGGAGCTGTTTTTT.

This clone was observed a handful of times. The chain joins TRBV29-1 to TRBJ1-1, with 9 bases identical to TRBD1. The CDR3 consists of 13 residues. Germline V lookup: CDR1 SQVTM, CDR2 ANQGSEA. The J segment lost 10 bases and the V segment lost 4 bases, leaving 10 bases of the junction unmatched. The CDR3 DNA reads as TGCAGCGTTGCGGACAGGGGCTTTAGCGGAGCTTTCTTT. Protein sequence: CSVADRGFSGAFF.

The rearrangement uses TRBV11-2 and TRBJ2-7; D may be TRBD1 (5 bases). Trimming left V 5 bases short and J 7 bases short, with 21 bases between. CDR3 length equals 15 residues. CDR1 is SGHAT and CDR2 is FQNNGV in the germline V gene. The CDR3 sequence: CASSHQVQGLREQYF. CDR3 bases: TGTGCCAGCAGCCACCAAGTCCAGGGTTTGAGAGAGCAGTACTTC.

The chain uses TRBV4-1 and TRBJ2-2; TRBD1 matches 11 bases. Germline loops: CDR1 MGHRA, CDR2 YSYEKL. V lost 2 bases to trimming and J lost 7 bases; unmatched junction nucleotides: 12. CDR3 length: 18 residues. The CDR3 nucleotides are TGCGCCAGCAGCCAATCTTACGTCGGGACAGGGGGTTTCGGGGAGCTGTTTTTT. Encoded protein: CASSQSYVGTGGFGELFF.

J is TRBJ2-6 and V is TRBV10-2; perhaps TRBD1 as D (6 bases). Trimming cost V 7 bases and J 2 bases, with 12 bases left between them. The CDR3 has 15 amino acids. Germline CDR1 reads WSHSY; CDR2 reads SAAADI. This CDR3 reads CASTPSGAGANVLTF. CDR3 nucleotides: TGCGCCAGCACCCCTTCAGGGGCTGGGGCCAACGTCCTGACTTTC.